The next 23 T cell receptor beta chains were all read from a single sample in a study of post-analysis software for immune sequencing data. Whole-study results and caveats: Patients showed TRBV5-6, TRBV5-1 and TRBV20-1 among about five TRBV segments more frequent than in controls.

The library was made from cDNA and included unique molecular identifiers. TCRdb re-called the PCR reads with MiXCR, one entry per CDR3 protein. The repertoire holds some 260,000 distinct CDR3 sequences, with less than 40% as singletons. Antigens for these TCRs are unknown. Sequenced sample: blood. The receptor source for this set is a girl between 5 and 17 years old with multiple sclerosis.

The J gene is TRBJ2-5, the V gene TRBV19; tentatively, D is TRBD1 or TRBD2 (5 bases each). V gave up 3 bases and J gave up 11 bases, with 22 bases separating them. This CDR3 region has 15 residues. Germline V gene data show CDR1 as LNHDA and CDR2 as SQIVND (reference sequence). The DNA for the CDR3 is TGTGCCAGTAGTATCGGGACCGCGACTGGGAATGAGCAGTACTTC. It codes for CASSIGTATGNEQYF.

This clonotype occurred many times. The V call is TRBV12-3 or TRBV12-4, the J call TRBJ1-5; D remains unclear. The CDR3 loop spans 16 amino acids. The V end was cut by 0 bases, the J end by 4 bases, with 13 bases between. CDR3 sequence reads: CASSLALRGLNQPQHF. Written as DNA, the CDR3 is TGTGCCAGCAGTTTAGCGCTAAGAGGACTAAATCAGCCCCAGCATTTT.

The chain has TRBV29-1 and TRBJ1-5, with D tentatively TRBD1 (6 bases). The CDR3 is made up of 13 amino acids. Deletions cut 5 bases from V and 4 bases from J, with 12 bases between. CDR1 is SQVTM and CDR2 is ANQGSEA in the germline V gene. The CDR3 nucleotides read TGCAGCGTTCAAAGGGGGGGAAATCAGCCCCAGCATTTT. This encodes CSVQRGGNQPQHF.

V gene TRBV19 combines with J gene TRBJ2-1, with a weak D call TRBD1 (5 bases). Germline values: CDR1 LNHDA, CDR2 SQIVND (reference sequence). The CDR3 runs 15 residues. The V end lost 7 bases, the J end lost 0 bases, and 13 bases lay between the germline ends. The CDR3 DNA is TGTGCCAGTAAGGTTTCAGGGAACTCCTACAATGAGCAGTTCTTC. Its translation: CASKVSGNSYNEQFF.

V and J are TRBV7-8 and TRBJ2-1, with D possibly being TRBD1 or TRBD2 (6 bases each). V dropped 6 bases and J dropped 0 bases, with 15 bases sitting between them. The CDR3 has 16 residues. Germline loops: CDR1 SGHVS, CDR2 FQNEAQ. CDR3 DNA: TGTGCCAGCAGGGGGCATGGGGGGCCCTCCTACAATGAGCAGTTCTTC. This translates into CASRGHGGPSYNEQFF. The full variable domain, completed using reference TRBV7-8 and TRBJ2-1, is GAGVSQSPRYKVAKRGQDVALRCDPISGHVSLFWYQQALGQGPEFLTYFQNEAQLDKSGLPSDRFFAERPEGSVSTLKIQRTQQEDSAVYLCASRGHGGPSYNEQFFGPGTRLTVL.

This chain joins TRBV4-1 and TRBJ1-1; 10 bases align to TRBD1. V dropped 7 bases and J dropped 4; count of bases not matched to a gene: 9. Germline assignment: CDR1 MGHRA and CDR2 YSYEKL. The CDR3 runs 15 residues. The CDR3: CASTRQGTGATEAFF. The DNA of the CDR3 is TGCGCCAGCACCCGGCAGGGGACAGGGGCCACTGAAGCTTTCTTT.

This clonotype was seen many times. The chain has TRBV7-9 and TRBJ2-1, with TRBD2 identical over 11 bases. This CDR3 is built from 17 residues. V lost 1 base and J lost 0; bases outside the gene matches: 2. Germline V CDR1 and CDR2: SEHNR, FQNEAQ (reference sequence). The CDR3 sequence is CASSLGGLAASYNEQFF. The DNA of the CDR3 is TGTGCCAGCAGCTTAGGGGGACTAGCGGCCTCCTACAATGAGCAGTTCTTC.

Of note for this clonotype: The junction differs from germline at one of its ends, possibly a read error. This chain connects TRBV7-7 to TRBJ2-3; D gene ambiguous. The germline CDR1 and CDR2 sequences are SSHAT and FNYEAQ (reference sequence). This CDR3 is built from 13 residues. The chain's CDR3 is CASSLAPSDTQYF. In DNA, the CDR3 is TGTGCTAGCAGCTTAGCCCCCTCAGATACGCAGTATTTT.

The V call is TRBV5-1, the J call TRBJ2-1; 12 bases map to TRBD2. V was clipped by 2 bases and J by 2 bases; unmatched bases: 5. CDR1 is SGHRS, CDR2 YFSETQ, per germline. The CDR3 covers 17 residues. The CDR3: CASSLTSGGSPYNEQFF. The CDR3 nucleotides are TGCGCCAGCAGCTTAACTAGCGGGGGGTCCCCCTACAATGAGCAGTTCTTC.

The chain carries TRBV29-1 and TRBJ2-1, with D possibly being TRBD1 (6 bases). V shed 8 bases and J shed 3 bases, with 14 bases lying between them. CDR1 and CDR2 from the germline V gene are SQVTM and ANQGSEA. The CDR3 has 13 amino acids. The CDR3 here is CSLGQNFYNEQFF. CDR3 in DNA: TGCAGCCTAGGACAGAATTTCTACAATGAGCAGTTCTTC.

This clonotype was observed at least ten times. This chain uses TRBV5-1 with TRBJ1-1; D unresolved. This CDR3 spans 15 amino acids. CDR1 SGHRS and CDR2 YFSETQ come from the germline V gene. V was pared by 0 bases and J by 0 bases, with 9 bases between. The CDR3 protein is CASSLASGLNTEAFF. As DNA, the CDR3 is TGCGCCAGCAGCTTGGCGAGCGGGCTGAACACTGAAGCTTTCTTT.

Ten or more counts support this clonotype. The chain joins TRBV7-2 to TRBJ1-4; D call uncertain. This CDR3 has 12 residues. The V gene's germline CDR1 is SGHTA and CDR2 FQGNSA. With 5 bases removed from V and 10 bases from J, the gap between germline ends came to 11 bases. CDR3 residues: CASSHKQGKLFF. In DNA, the CDR3 is TGTGCCAGCAGCCACAAACAAGGAAAACTGTTTTTT.

At least ten counts were recorded for this clonotype. The rearrangement uses TRBV29-1 and TRBJ2-3; TRBD1 aligns across 11 bases. The V and J ends lost 7 bases and 6 bases, in that order; junction bases with no gene match: 6. Germline values: CDR1 SQVTM, CDR2 ANQGSEA. The CDR3 consists of 13 residues. CDR3: CSAADRGLDTQYF. CDR3 DNA: TGCAGCGCTGCGGACAGGGGGCTGGATACGCAGTATTTT.

The V call is TRBV29-1, the J call TRBJ1-2; D remains unclear. Between the trimmed V and J ends, which lost 2 bases and 2 bases, there was a span of 9 bases. Per the germline V gene, CDR1 is SQVTM and CDR2 is ANQGSEA. The CDR3 has 13 residues. CDR3 bases: TGCAGCGTTGAACATTTTGGGAACTATGGCTACACCTTC. Translated, it gives CSVEHFGNYGYTF.

In its sample, this clonotype was seen a few times. This rearrangement joins TRBV19 to TRBJ2-7, with TRBD2 matching 10 bases. V shed 6 bases, J shed 0 bases, and the junction held 2 bases outside the gene matches. Per germline, CDR1 LNHDA and CDR2 SQIVND (reference sequence). The CDR3 is 14 residues long. The CDR3 region is CASRASGSSYEQYF. For the CDR3, the DNA is TGTGCCAGTAGGGCTAGCGGGAGCTCCTACGAGCAGTACTTC.

This clonotype was found many times. This chain uses TRBV6-6 with TRBJ2-3, with D perhaps matching TRBD1 or TRBD2 (5 bases each). From germline, CDR1 is MNHNY and CDR2 SVGAGI (reference sequence). The CDR3 extends over 17 amino acids. The ends were cut back, 2 bases at V and 2 bases at J, with 17 bases in the middle. The CDR3 sequence is CASSYGGRTKPTDTQYF. The CDR3 region has the DNA TGTGCCAGCAGTTACGGGGGTCGAACTAAACCCACAGATACGCAGTATTTT.

The table lists this clonotype with a few counts. This chain uses TRBV20-1 with TRBJ2-2; 15 nucleotides match TRBD2. This CDR3 region has 21 residues. Germline V gives CDR1 DFQATT, CDR2 SNEGSKA (reference sequence). Trimming took 0 bases from V and 2 from J; bases not matched to a gene: 13. CDR3 nucleotides: TGCAGTGCTAGAGATCGAAGAGGGACTAGCGGGAGGAATGTAAACACCGGGGAGCTGTTTTTT. Its protein is CSARDRRGTSGRNVNTGELFF.

In its sample, this clonotype was seen once. This chain connects TRBV30 to TRBJ1-2, with TRBD1 matching 7 bases. Trimming took 0 bases from V and 4 from J; bases not matched to a gene: 8. From germline, CDR1 is GTSNPN and CDR2 SVGIG (reference sequence). CDR3 length: 15 amino acids. The CDR3 DNA sequence: TGTGCCTGGAGTGTACGGGGGGCAGGGGGCTATGGCTACACCTTC. This translates into CAWSVRGAGGYGYTF.

This clonotype was detected ten times or more. The V gene is TRBV6-5, the J gene TRBJ1-2; D gene ambiguous. V was trimmed by 8 bases and J by 8 bases, leaving 12 bases between them. The germline V gene has CDR1 MNHEY and CDR2 SVGAGI. This CDR3 has 11 amino acids. The CDR3, as DNA: TGTGCCAGCTTTGGCCGCGGGGGCTACACCTTC. The encoded protein is CASFGRGGYTF.

This clonotype was seen many times. Its ends do not fully match the called genes, so a read error is possible. The chain couples TRBV5-1 to TRBJ2-5; TRBD2 agrees at 15 bases. CDR1 SGHRS and CDR2 YFSETQ come from the germline V gene. The CDR3 spans 15 residues. The CDR3 protein is CASSLGLAGGETQYF. The CDR3 region has the DNA TGTGCCAGCAGCCTGGGACTAGCGGGAGGAGAGACCCAGTACTTC.

In this sample, this clonotype turned up many times. V is TRBV20-1 and J is TRBJ1-5; D is unresolved. Trimming left V 0 bases short and J 3 bases short, with 6 bases between. The germline V gene has CDR1 DFQATT and CDR2 SNEGSKA (reference sequence). This CDR3 contains 13 residues. CDR3 sequence (DNA): TGCAGTGCTAGAGATTTCGACAATCAGCCCCAGCATTTT. Its translation: CSARDFDNQPQHF.

This chain connects TRBV5-6 to TRBJ2-7; no definite D call. In germline, CDR1 is SGHDT, CDR2 YYEEEE. V lost 4 bases and J lost 2, with 4 bases in between. The CDR3 is 11 residues long. The CDR3 DNA reads TGTGCCAGCAGCAGAACCTACGAGCAGTACTTC. Translation gives CASSRTYEQYF. Variable domain in full (rest from reference TRBV5-6 and TRBJ2-7): DAGVTQSPTHLIKTRGQQVTLRCSPKSGHDTVSWYQQALGQGPQFIFQYYEEEERQRGNFPDRFSGHQFPNYSSELNVNALLLGDSALYLCASSRTYEQYFGPGTRLTVT.

This clonotype has only one observation. V and J are TRBV20-1 and TRBJ2-3; TRBD1 or TRBD2 may be the D gene (5 bases each). CDR3 length: 14 residues. Trimming stripped 2 bases from V and 2 bases from J, with 11 bases between. Germline CDR1 reads DFQATT; CDR2 reads SNEGSKA (reference sequence). The DNA for the CDR3 is TGCAGTGCTAGACTCGGGACCAACACAGATACGCAGTATTTT. It yields the protein CSARLGTNTDTQYF.